The 26 T cell receptor beta chains below were found in one sample sequenced in a study of CD8 T cells in ankylosing spondylitis. TCRdb called the 5' RACE reads again in MiXCR, with one record for every CDR3 protein. The sample contains 200,000 to 250,000 distinct CDR3 sequences, roughly a tenth of which appear only once. Input material: blood, either unsorted or a sorted T cell fraction (not recorded which). These TCRs come from a male donor with ankylosing spondylitis or in good health (not recorded which).

The chain employs TRBV20-1 and TRBJ1-2; the D gene is possibly TRBD1 (5 bases). The germline gives CDR1 DFQATT, CDR2 SNEGSKA (reference sequence). The CDR3 has 17 amino acids. Trimming removed 1 base from V and 5 bases from J, with 23 bases in between. CDR3 sequence (DNA): TGCAGTGCTAGAGGGCCGGGACGGGAGCTAGGCGTTTATGGCTACACCTTC. Protein product: CSARGPGRELGVYGYTF.

The chain couples TRBV9 to TRBJ2-1; no definite D call. The CDR3 totals 14 residues. Trimming took 5 bases from V and 3 from J, leaving 12 bases between them. Looked up from germline, CDR1 is SGDLS and CDR2 is YYNGEE. The CDR3 coding sequence is TGTGCCAGCAGAGCAGGCGACGGCTACAATGAGCAGTTCTTC. As protein: CASRAGDGYNEQFF.

With respect to this clonotype: A much larger clonotype is one base distant, so this may be a read error. V usage is TRBV11-2 and J usage is TRBJ2-3; 7 nucleotides agree with TRBD2. The CDR3 has 17 amino acids. Germline trimming cut 0 bases from V and 3 bases from J; bases unmatched to any gene: 9. Germline V CDR1 and CDR2: SGHAT, FQNNGV. CDR3 nucleotide sequence: TGTGCCAGCAGCTTAGAGGGTCGCTGTAGCGGGACAGATACGCAGTATTTT. Amino acid sequence: CASSLEGRCSGTDTQYF.

This clonotype was detected many times. V usage is TRBV20-1 and J usage is TRBJ2-6, with D perhaps TRBD1 (6 bases). The CDR3 has 16 amino acids. CDR1 and CDR2 (germline): DFQATT, SNEGSKA (reference sequence). Trimming took 4 bases from V and 4 from J, leaving 17 bases between them. The CDR3 sequence: CSAKDSGLGGANVLTF. CDR3 DNA: TGCAGTGCTAAGGACAGTGGACTGGGGGGGGCCAACGTCCTGACTTTC.

The table lists this clonotype with many counts. This chain uses TRBV6-5 with TRBJ2-7; 10 bases are shared with TRBD1. The CDR3 runs to 17 residues. Germline CDR1 and CDR2: MNHEY and SVGAGI. V was clipped by 2 bases and J by 3 bases; unmatched bases: 10. CDR3 in DNA: TGTGCCAGCAGTTACATCGGACAGGGGGAGATGGGCTACGAGCAGTACTTC. Translation gives CASSYIGQGEMGYEQYF.

This clonotype was seen at least ten times. The CDR3 loop reads CASSVGGDSNKQYF. The CDR3 DNA reads as TGTGCCAGCAGCGTAGGGGGGGACAGTAATAAGCAGTACTTC. V gene TRBV9 combines with J gene TRBJ2-7, with a weak D call TRBD1 (7 bases). CDR1 is SGDLS, CDR2 YYNGEE, per germline. This CDR3 comprises 14 residues. V was shortened by 0 bases and J by 8 bases, with 15 bases between the two germline ends.

This clonotype has at least ten counts. CDR3 in amino acids: CASSPGGIPYEQYF. The CDR3 nucleotides are TGCGCCAGCAGCCCGGGGGGTATCCCCTACGAGCAGTACTTC. The chain joins TRBV5-1 to TRBJ2-7; 7 nucleotides agree with TRBD2. The germline gives CDR1 SGHRS, CDR2 YFSETQ. This CDR3 has 14 residues. The trim removed 4 bases at V and 2 bases at J, leaving 6 bases unmatched.

This clonotype came up many times. The V gene is TRBV20-1, the J gene TRBJ1-5; 8 bases align to TRBD1. This CDR3 is built from 14 residues. Germline loops: CDR1 DFQATT, CDR2 SNEGSKA (reference sequence). The CDR3 here is CSSFRGRGNQPQHF. The CDR3 bases are TGCAGCTCCTTCAGGGGGCGGGGTAATCAGCCCCAGCATTTT.

The chain employs TRBV18 and TRBJ2-3; D is possibly TRBD2 (7 bases). The CDR3 has 16 amino acids. Trimming shortened V by 3 bases and J by 6 bases, and 19 bases separated the two germline ends. Germline V CDR1 and CDR2: KGHSH, LQKENI. In DNA form, the CDR3 reads TGTGCCAGCTCACCGGTCGGAGGGGGGGCCATGGATACGCAGTATTTT. Amino acids: CASSPVGGGAMDTQYF.

The chain links TRBV20-1 to TRBJ2-1; TRBD2 matches 9 bases. V lost 5 bases, J lost 0 bases, and 14 bases stayed unmatched. The CDR3 length is 18 residues. Germline V CDR1 and CDR2: DFQATT, SNEGSKA (reference sequence). The CDR3 nucleotides are TGCAGTGCTCCTCGACTTAGCGGGGGATTCAGCTCCTACAATGAGCAGTTCTTC. Translated: CSAPRLSGGFSSYNEQFF.

The gene calls are TRBV11-2 and TRBJ1-2; 7 nucleotides match TRBD1. Unmatched junction bases numbered 21, after V lost 5 bases and J lost 6 bases. CDR3 length: 18 amino acids. Germline CDR1 and CDR2: SGHAT and FQNNGV. In DNA form, the CDR3 reads TGTGCCAGCAGCGTCGGGGGGGGGACAGCGAGGGTTCAGAATGGCTACACCTTC. Translated, it gives CASSVGGGTARVQNGYTF.

Notes on this clonotype: Being one base from a much bigger clone, this may be a read error. This chain links TRBV20-1 with TRBJ1-4; tentatively, D is TRBD1 (5 bases). In germline, CDR1 is DFQATT, CDR2 SNEGSKA (reference sequence). Trimming cost V 3 bases and J 7 bases, with 15 bases left between them. CDR3 length: 14 residues. The CDR3 DNA reads TGCAGTGCTAGTCGGGGGATGGTAGTTGAAAAACTGTTTTTT. Protein: CSASRGMVVEKLFF.

The genes are TRBV7-3 and TRBJ2-3, with D possibly matching TRBD2 (6 bases). Looked up from germline, CDR1 is SGHTA and CDR2 is FQGTGA. Trimming left V 5 bases short and J 0 bases short, with 12 bases between. The CDR3 is made up of 15 amino acids. The CDR3 reads CASSPSAPSTDTQYF. As DNA, the CDR3 is TGTGCCAGCAGCCCTAGCGCTCCTAGCACAGATACGCAGTATTTT.

This clonotype appeared many times. The V gene is TRBV3-1, the J gene TRBJ1-5, with 7 bases matching TRBD1. The CDR3 is 16 amino acids. V lost 0 bases and J lost 3; bases outside the gene matches: 5. Germline values: CDR1 LGHDT, CDR2 YNNKEL (reference sequence). This CDR3 reads CASSQEGGDYNQPQHF. CDR3 DNA: TGTGCCAGCAGCCAAGAAGGGGGCGACTACAATCAGCCCCAGCATTTT.

Only a few counts were recorded for this clonotype. The genes are TRBV3-1 and TRBJ2-6, with D hard to call. Trimming cost V 3 bases and J 0 bases, with 9 bases left between them. The CDR3 spans 16 residues. CDR1 is LGHDT and CDR2 is YNNKEL in the germline V gene (reference sequence). DNA of the CDR3: TGTGCCAGCAGCCATCCTCAAACCTCTGGGGCCAACGTCCTGACTTTC. This translates into CASSHPQTSGANVLTF.

The table lists this clonotype with many counts. The chain combines TRBV5-6 with TRBJ1-5; no clear D gene. The CDR3 is made up of 16 amino acids. The V gene's germline CDR1 is SGHDT and CDR2 YYEEEE. V was trimmed by 0 bases and J by 0 bases, leaving 10 bases between them. The CDR3 nucleotides are TGTGCCAGCAGCTTGGTCAGGCCGGATAGCAATCAGCCCCAGCATTTT. Its translation: CASSLVRPDSNQPQHF.

V gene TRBV20-1 combines with J gene TRBJ2-7, with TRBD2 identical over 12 bases. The CDR3 contains 15 residues. The V and J ends lost 6 bases and 1 base, in that order; junction bases with no gene match: 7. Per germline, CDR1 DFQATT and CDR2 SNEGSKA (reference sequence). CDR3 protein: CSAEQLAGGSYEQYF. The CDR3 coding sequence is TGCAGTGCGGAACAACTAGCGGGGGGTTCCTACGAGCAGTACTTC.

This clonotype was observed a handful of times. This rearrangement joins TRBV12-3 or TRBV12-4 to TRBJ1-2; no reliable D call. This CDR3 region has 13 residues. V was clipped by 3 bases and J by 4 bases, with 9 bases between them. The chain's CDR3 is CASSLMGAYGYTF. CDR3 in DNA: TGTGCCAGCAGTTTGATGGGCGCCTATGGCTACACCTTC.

CDR3: CASSSASGSTDTQYF. The CDR3 DNA sequence: TGTGCCAGCAGCTCCGCCTCGGGTAGCACAGATACGCAGTATTTT. V gene TRBV7-9 combines with J gene TRBJ2-3; D ambiguous. V lost 4 bases and J 0 bases, leaving 11 bases between the germline ends. The germline CDR1 and CDR2 sequences are SEHNR and FQNEAQ (reference sequence). This CDR3 is built from 15 residues.

This clonotype appeared many times. The chain uses TRBV7-3 and TRBJ1-6; D uncertain. Germline V lookup: CDR1 SGHTA, CDR2 FQGTGA. V lost 2 bases and J lost 7, with 12 bases in between. CDR3 length equals 15 residues. The CDR3 DNA sequence: TGTGCCAGCAGCTTATATGCGGGAAACAATTCACCCCTCCACTTT. Translated: CASSLYAGNNSPLHF.

This clonotype was seen many times. The rearrangement links TRBV6-1 to TRBJ2-1; D gene unclear. Germline V gene sequence: CDR1 MNHNS, CDR2 SASEGT. Trimming took 6 bases from V and 12 from J, leaving 18 bases between them. This CDR3 region has 13 residues. The CDR3 reads CASREDERRWQFF. The CDR3 DNA sequence: TGTGCCAGCAGAGAGGACGAAAGAAGGTGGCAGTTCTTC.

Ten or more counts support this clonotype. The chain employs TRBV12-3 or TRBV12-4 and TRBJ1-5, with D uncertain. Deletions cut 6 bases from V and 4 bases from J, with 7 bases between. The CDR3 runs 12 residues. In DNA, the CDR3 is TGTGCCAGCAGCCAGACGAATCAGCCCCAGCATTTT. As protein: CASSQTNQPQHF.

The V gene is TRBV20-1, the J gene TRBJ2-7, with D unresolved. Germline V gene sequence: CDR1 DFQATT, CDR2 SNEGSKA (reference sequence). V was cut by 5 bases and J by 0 bases, with 8 bases left in between. CDR3 length equals 12 residues. CDR3 region: CSAEGNSYEQYF. CDR3 DNA: TGCAGTGCTGAAGGGAACTCCTACGAGCAGTACTTC.

This clonotype came up a few times. This chain joins TRBV12-3 or TRBV12-4 and TRBJ1-6, with no clear D. The CDR3 contains 14 residues. Trimming stripped 8 bases from V and 4 bases from J, with 12 bases between. The CDR3 bases are TGTGCCAGCCTGAAGGACGGTTATAATTCACCCCTCCACTTT. Protein sequence: CASLKDGYNSPLHF.

This clonotype has a count of ten or more. This sequence joins TRBV20-1 and TRBJ2-3, with 14 bases identical to TRBD2. Germline lookup yields CDR1 DFQATT and CDR2 SNEGSKA (reference sequence). The CDR3 sequence is 18 residues long. V was pared by 0 bases and J by 2 bases, with 7 bases of the junction left unmatched. CDR3 residues: CSARDPGLAGGFTDTQYF. For the CDR3, the DNA is TGCAGTGCTAGAGATCCAGGACTAGCGGGGGGATTCACAGATACGCAGTATTTT.

In its sample, this clonotype was seen many times. V is TRBV7-9 and J is TRBJ1-2; D not resolved. This CDR3 has 13 amino acids. CDR1 and CDR2 (germline): SEHNR, FQNEAQ (reference sequence). V was pared by 1 base and J by 6 bases, with 9 bases between. CDR3 in DNA: TGTGCCAGCAGCTTAGGGGATTACAATGGCTACACCTTC. It codes for CASSLGDYNGYTF.